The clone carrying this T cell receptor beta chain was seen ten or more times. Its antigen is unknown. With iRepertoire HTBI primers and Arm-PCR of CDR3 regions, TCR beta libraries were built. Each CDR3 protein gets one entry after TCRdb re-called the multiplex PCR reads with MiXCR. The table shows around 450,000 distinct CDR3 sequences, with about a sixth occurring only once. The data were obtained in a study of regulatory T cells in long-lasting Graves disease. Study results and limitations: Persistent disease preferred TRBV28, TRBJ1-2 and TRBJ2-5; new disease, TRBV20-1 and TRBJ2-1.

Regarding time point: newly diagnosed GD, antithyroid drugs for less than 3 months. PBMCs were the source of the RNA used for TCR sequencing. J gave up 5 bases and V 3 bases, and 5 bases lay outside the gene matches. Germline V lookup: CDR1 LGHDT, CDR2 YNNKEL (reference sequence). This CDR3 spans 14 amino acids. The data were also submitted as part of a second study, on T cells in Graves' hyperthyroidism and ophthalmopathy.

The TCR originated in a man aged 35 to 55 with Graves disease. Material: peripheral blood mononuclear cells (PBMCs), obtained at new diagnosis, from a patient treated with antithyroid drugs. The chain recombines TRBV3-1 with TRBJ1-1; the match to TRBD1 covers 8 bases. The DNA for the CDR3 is TGTGCCAGCAGCCACAAGGACAGGGAAACTGAAGCTTTCTTT. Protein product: CASSHKDRETEAFF.